This T cell receptor (beta chain) stems from a study of control samples from healthy donors and cancer patients. TCRdb's copy holds only in-frame clones and misses some; the assay was immunoSEQ multiplex PCR. The sample lists tens of thousands of clones; roughly 93% were seen once. Sequencing was done on a sample of blood. This clonotype was obtained from a woman aged 25 to 39 in good health.

CDR3 in amino acids: CASSFSSGGAWDTGELFF. CDR3 nucleotide sequence: TGCGCCAGCAGCTTCTCTAGCGGGGGGGCCTGGGACACCGGGGAGCTGTTTTTT. This rearrangement joins TRBV5-1 to TRBJ2-2; 12 bases are shared with TRBD2. This CDR3 is 18 amino acids long. Trimming cost V 2 bases and J 3 bases; bases outside gene matches: 8. CDR1 is SGHRS and CDR2 is YFSETQ in the germline V gene.